The 18 T cell receptor beta chains given below trace back to one sample, sequenced in a study of T cell repertoires in cytomegalovirus infection. TCRdb ran MiXCR on the reads and lists one entry per CDR3 protein. The sample lists approximately 990,000 distinct CDR3 sequences; roughly 30% were seen once. No antigen has been identified for these receptors. The sample here was cultured CD8+ T cells from PBMCs, taken from culture after CMV antigen stimulation. The receptors were sampled from a human donor in good health (CMV status not recorded). Some clones in this sample may be carry-over from other donors' samples.

This sequence joins TRBV2 and TRBJ2-4; perhaps TRBD1 as D (6 bases). Germline assignment: CDR1 SNHLY and CDR2 FYNNEI. The germline V and J ends were trimmed by 5 bases and 0 bases, with 17 bases remaining between them. There are 17 residues in the CDR3. The CDR3 is CASSIRGLTPAKNIQYF. As DNA, the CDR3 is TGTGCCAGCAGTATCAGGGGCCTGACCCCAGCCAAAAACATTCAGTACTTC. The full variable domain, completed using reference TRBV2 and TRBJ2-4, is EPEVTQTPSHQVTQMGQEVILRCVPISNHLYFYWYRQILGQKVEFLVSFYNNEISEKSEIFDDQFSVERPDGSNFTLKIRSTKLEDSAMYFCASSIRGLTPAKNIQYFGAGTRLSVL.

This clonotype was counted only a few times. The rearrangement uses TRBV10-3 and TRBJ2-7; 8 nucleotides match TRBD2. The CDR3 spans 15 residues. V was clipped by 3 bases and J by 3 bases; unmatched bases: 7. Germline loops: CDR1 ENHRY, CDR2 SYGVKD. The chain's CDR3 is CAISDVGSGDYEQYV. In DNA, the CDR3 is TGTGCCATCAGTGATGTTGGTAGCGGGGACTACGAGCAGTACGTC.

This clonotype came up a few times. This chain joins TRBV5-4 and TRBJ2-1; D unclear. The CDR3 covers 12 residues. Germline values: CDR1 SGHNT, CDR2 YYREEE (reference sequence). The V end lost 4 bases, the J end lost 7 bases, and 9 bases lay between the germline ends. CDR3 DNA sequence: TGTGCCAGCAGCGACGATCTTAATGAGCAGTTCTTC. Translating it yields CASSDDLNEQFF.

This clonotype showed up just a few times. V usage is TRBV20-1 and J usage is TRBJ1-1, with a weak D call TRBD1 (5 bases). The germline V gene has CDR1 DFQATT and CDR2 SNEGSKA (reference sequence). This CDR3 comprises 15 residues. Trimming cost V 2 bases and J 5 bases, with 18 bases left between them. The CDR3 bases are TGCAGTGCTAGATCCTCTCGCAGGGTTGGTACTGAAGCTTTCTTT. Its protein product is CSARSSRRVGTEAFF.

At least ten counts were recorded for this clonotype. The V call is TRBV7-2, the J call TRBJ1-5; D may be TRBD1 (6 bases). The V end lost 1 base, the J end lost 2 bases, and 15 bases lay between the germline ends. Germline-derived CDR1 and CDR2 are SGHTA and FQGNSA. The CDR3 consists of 17 residues. CDR3 residues: CASSLGLGGPGNQPQHF. CDR3 DNA sequence: TGTGCCAGCAGCTTAGGATTGGGGGGGCCTGGCAATCAGCCCCAGCATTTT.

The rearrangement joins TRBV18 to TRBJ2-1; 7 bases line up with TRBD1. Looked up from germline, CDR1 is KGHSH and CDR2 is LQKENI. The CDR3 spans 16 residues. J lost 5 bases, V lost 3 bases, and 10 bases had no gene match. The CDR3 is CASSPPSGQRDNEQFF. CDR3 in DNA: TGTGCCAGCTCACCCCCTTCGGGACAGCGTGACAATGAGCAGTTCTTC.

The chain combines TRBV3-1 with TRBJ1-4, with D possibly being TRBD1 (5 bases). Trimming removed 0 bases from V and 0 bases from J, with 8 bases in between. The CDR3 consists of 16 residues. Looked up from germline, CDR1 is LGHDT and CDR2 is YNNKEL (reference sequence). The CDR3 sequence is CASSQDGAATNEKLFF. As DNA, the CDR3 is TGTGCCAGCAGCCAAGATGGGGCTGCAACTAATGAAAAACTGTTTTTT.

The gene calls are TRBV11-1 and TRBJ2-5; D is uncertain. The ends were cut back, 4 bases at V and 1 base at J, with 13 bases in the middle. This CDR3 contains 15 residues. Germline values: CDR1 SGHAT, CDR2 FQDESV (reference sequence). This CDR3 is CASSSPWASQETQYF. For the CDR3, the DNA is TGTGCCAGCAGCTCGCCCTGGGCCAGCCAAGAGACCCAGTACTTC. Full variable domain (rest looked up from reference TRBV11-1 and TRBJ2-5): EAEVAQSPRYKITEKSQAVAFWCDPISGHATLYWYRQILGQGPELLVQFQDESVVDDSQLPKDRFSAERLKGVDSTLKIQPAELGDSAMYLCASSSPWASQETQYFGPGTRLLVL.

Worth noting for this clonotype: At one of its ends the junction is not consistent with the germline gene, which may arise from a read error. The chain has TRBV7-9 and TRBJ1-5, with TRBD1 matching over 9 bases. This CDR3 contains 18 residues. CDR1 and CDR2 from the germline V gene are SEHNR and FQNEAQ (reference sequence). The CDR3 DNA reads as TGTACCAGCAGCTCAGTCGGGACAGGGAAACATAGCAATCAGCCCCAGCATTTT. Protein sequence: CTSSSVGTGKHSNQPQHF.

The chain employs TRBV14 and TRBJ2-3, with TRBD2 matching over 13 bases. In germline, CDR1 is SGHDN, CDR2 FVKESK. After removal of 4 bases from V and 2 bases from J, the junction contained 12 bases not matched to a gene. The CDR3 covers 19 residues. The CDR3 sequence: CASSPWTSGGPKYTDTQYF. For the CDR3, the DNA is TGTGCCAGCAGCCCTTGGACTAGCGGGGGACCCAAATACACAGATACGCAGTATTTT.

The chain carries TRBV6-5 and TRBJ1-1; the match to TRBD1 covers 7 bases. Germline V lookup: CDR1 MNHEY, CDR2 SVGAGI. V lost 5 bases, J lost 8 bases, and 11 bases stayed unmatched. The CDR3 is 14 amino acids. CDR3 in DNA: TGTGCCAGCAGTAAACTCGCGTACAGGGGCGAAGCTTTCTTT. It is translated as CASSKLAYRGEAFF.

The V and J genes are TRBV20-1 and TRBJ1-6; tentatively, D is TRBD1 (5 bases). The germline V and J ends were trimmed by 1 base and 10 bases, with 23 bases remaining between them. CDR1 and CDR2 (germline): DFQATT, SNEGSKA (reference sequence). The CDR3 loop spans 17 amino acids. CDR3 sequence reads: CSARAQGLQEYTSPLHF. In DNA, the CDR3 is TGCAGTGCTAGAGCCCAGGGCTTACAGGAGTATACCTCACCCCTCCACTTT.

J is TRBJ1-1 and V is TRBV7-4; D call uncertain. Trimming took 5 bases from V and 1 from J, leaving 17 bases between them. Germline assignment: CDR1 SGHVT and CDR2 SQSDAQ. The CDR3 consists of 16 residues. The chain's CDR3 is CASSADPLFENTEAFF. In DNA, the CDR3 is TGTGCCAGCAGCGCCGATCCCCTGTTTGAGAACACTGAAGCTTTCTTT.

Only a few counts were recorded for this clonotype. The chain carries TRBV7-8 and TRBJ2-1; D may be TRBD1 (5 bases). V was shortened by 5 bases and J by 3 bases, with 17 bases between the two germline ends. The CDR3 extends over 16 amino acids. Germline values: CDR1 SGHVS, CDR2 FQNEAQ. The CDR3 sequence is CASSPDSGYIYNEQFF. CDR3 nucleotide sequence: TGTGCCAGCAGCCCCGACAGTGGATACATCTACAATGAGCAGTTCTTC.

CDR3 DNA: TGTGCCAGCAGTTACTCAGGGGATGGGGCTGAAGCTTTCTTT. It codes for CASSYSGDGAEAFF. This sequence joins TRBV6-2 or TRBV6-3 and TRBJ1-1, with D tentatively TRBD1 (5 bases). This CDR3 contains 14 residues. V lost 0 bases, J lost 6 bases, and 11 bases lay in between. Germline V gene sequence: CDR1 MNHEY, CDR2 SVGEGT.

This clonotype was seen at least ten times. The CDR3 region is CASSYKGFTDTQYF. The CDR3 nucleotides read TGTGCCAGCAGTTACAAAGGGTTTACAGATACGCAGTATTTT. The chain carries TRBV6-5 and TRBJ2-3; D uncertain. Germline lookup yields CDR1 MNHEY and CDR2 SVGAGI. Trimming pared 2 bases from V and 3 bases from J, leaving 9 bases between. This CDR3 comprises 14 residues.

The chain carries TRBV7-9 and TRBJ1-6; no clear D. Germline CDR1 is SEHNR and CDR2 is FQNEAQ (reference sequence). V lost 7 bases to trimming and J lost 2 bases, with 6 bases between them. CDR3 length: 13 amino acids. The CDR3 nucleotides read TGTGCCAGCACTGGAGCCTATAATTCACCCCTCCACTTT. Translation: CASTGAYNSPLHF.

This clonotype was recorded many times. This chain links TRBV2 with TRBJ1-5, with D possibly matching TRBD1 (6 bases). Germline V gives CDR1 SNHLY, CDR2 FYNNEI. V lost 6 bases to trimming and J lost 5 bases, with 14 bases between them. The CDR3 has 14 residues. CDR3 sequence (DNA): TGTGCCAGCAGGAACGGCAGGGGCCATCAGCCCCAGCATTTT. Its protein is CASRNGRGHQPQHF. Drawing the rest from reference TRBV2 and TRBJ1-5, the complete variable domain is EPEVTQTPSHQVTQMGQEVILRCVPISNHLYFYWYRQILGQKVEFLVSFYNNEISEKSEIFDDQFSVERPDGSNFTLKIRSTKLEDSAMYFCASRNGRGHQPQHFGDGTRLSIL.